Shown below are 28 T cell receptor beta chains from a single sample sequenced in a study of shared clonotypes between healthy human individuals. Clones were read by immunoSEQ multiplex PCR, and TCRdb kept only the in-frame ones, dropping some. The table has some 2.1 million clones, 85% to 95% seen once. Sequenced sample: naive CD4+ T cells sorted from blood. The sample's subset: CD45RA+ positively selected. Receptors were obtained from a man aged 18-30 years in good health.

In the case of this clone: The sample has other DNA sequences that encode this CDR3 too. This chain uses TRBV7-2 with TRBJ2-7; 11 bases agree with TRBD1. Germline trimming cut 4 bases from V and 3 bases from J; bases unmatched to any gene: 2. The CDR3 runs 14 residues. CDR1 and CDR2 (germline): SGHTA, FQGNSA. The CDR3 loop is CASSSGTGGYEQYF. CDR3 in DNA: TGTGCCAGCAGCTCCGGGACAGGGGGCTACGAGCAGTACTTC.

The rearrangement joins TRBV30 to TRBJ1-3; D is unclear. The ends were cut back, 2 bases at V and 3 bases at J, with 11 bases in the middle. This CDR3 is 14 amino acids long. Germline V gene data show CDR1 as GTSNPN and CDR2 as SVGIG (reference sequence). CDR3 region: CAWSPSLGGNTIYF. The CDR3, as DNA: TGTGCCTGGAGTCCCTCCCTTGGTGGAAACACCATATATTTT. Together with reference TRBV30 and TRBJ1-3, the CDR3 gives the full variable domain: SQTIHQWPATLVQPVGSPLSLECTVEGTSNPNLYWYRQAAGRGLQLLFYSVGIGQISSEVPQNLSASRPQDRQFILSSKKLLLSDSGFYLCAWSPSLGGNTIYFGEGSWLTVV.

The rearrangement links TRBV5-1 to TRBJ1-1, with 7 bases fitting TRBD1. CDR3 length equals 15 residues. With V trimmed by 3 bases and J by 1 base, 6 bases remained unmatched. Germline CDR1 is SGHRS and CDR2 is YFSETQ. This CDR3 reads CASSSRTGPNTEAFF. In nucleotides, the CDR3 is TGCGCCAGCAGCTCACGGACAGGCCCGAACACTGAAGCTTTCTTT.

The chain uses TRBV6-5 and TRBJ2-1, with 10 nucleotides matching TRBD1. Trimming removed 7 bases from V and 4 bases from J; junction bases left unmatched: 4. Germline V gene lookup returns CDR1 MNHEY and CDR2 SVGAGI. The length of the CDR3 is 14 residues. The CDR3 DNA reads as TGTGCCAGCACCCGGGACAGGGGTTACAATGAGCAGTTCTTC. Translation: CASTRDRGYNEQFF.

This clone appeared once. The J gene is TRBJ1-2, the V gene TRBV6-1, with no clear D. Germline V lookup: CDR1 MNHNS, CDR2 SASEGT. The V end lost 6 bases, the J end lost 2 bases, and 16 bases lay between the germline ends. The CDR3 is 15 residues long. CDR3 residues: CASRQDSAPNYGYTF. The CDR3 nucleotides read TGTGCCAGCAGACAAGATTCGGCACCAAACTATGGCTACACCTTC.

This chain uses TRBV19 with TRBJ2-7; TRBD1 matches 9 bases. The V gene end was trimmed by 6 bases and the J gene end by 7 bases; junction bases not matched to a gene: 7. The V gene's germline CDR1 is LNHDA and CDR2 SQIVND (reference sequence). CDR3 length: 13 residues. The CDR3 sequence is CASSPSGTGEQYF. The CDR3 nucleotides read TGTGCCAGTAGCCCCTCCGGGACAGGGGAGCAGTACTTC.

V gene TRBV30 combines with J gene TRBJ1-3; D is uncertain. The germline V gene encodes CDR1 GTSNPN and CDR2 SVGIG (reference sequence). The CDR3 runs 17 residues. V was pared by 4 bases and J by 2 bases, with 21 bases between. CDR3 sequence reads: CAWTPPQRIATGNTIYF. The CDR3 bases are TGTGCCTGGACCCCCCCCCAACGAATAGCAACTGGAAACACCATATATTTT.

CDR3 amino acids: CASSQDLGQGTTTDTQYF. For the CDR3, the DNA is TGCGCCAGCAGCCAAGATCTGGGACAGGGCACCACCACAGATACGCAGTATTTT. The J gene is TRBJ2-3, the V gene TRBV4-1, with 9 bases identical to TRBD1. V lost 0 bases to trimming and J lost 2 bases; unmatched junction nucleotides: 9. There are 18 residues in the CDR3. CDR1 is MGHRA, CDR2 YSYEKL, per germline.

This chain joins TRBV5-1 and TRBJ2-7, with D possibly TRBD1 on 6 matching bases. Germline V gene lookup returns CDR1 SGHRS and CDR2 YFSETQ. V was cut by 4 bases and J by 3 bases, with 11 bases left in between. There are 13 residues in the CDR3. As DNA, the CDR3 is TGCGCCAGCAGCGGGGCAGGGGTCTACGAGCAGTACTTC. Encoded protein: CASSGAGVYEQYF.

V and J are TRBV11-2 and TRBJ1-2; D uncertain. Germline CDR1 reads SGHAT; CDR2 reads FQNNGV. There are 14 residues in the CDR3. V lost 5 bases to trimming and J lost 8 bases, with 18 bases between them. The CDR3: CASSHQEGTWGYTF. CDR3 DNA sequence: TGTGCCAGCAGCCACCAAGAGGGCACTTGGGGCTACACCTTC. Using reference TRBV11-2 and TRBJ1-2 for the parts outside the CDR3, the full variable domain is EAGVAQSPRYKIIEKRQSVAFWCNPISGHATLYWYQQILGQGPKLLIQFQNNGVVDDSQLPKDRFSAERLKGVDSTLKIQPAKLEDSAVYLCASSHQEGTWGYTFGSGTRLTVV.

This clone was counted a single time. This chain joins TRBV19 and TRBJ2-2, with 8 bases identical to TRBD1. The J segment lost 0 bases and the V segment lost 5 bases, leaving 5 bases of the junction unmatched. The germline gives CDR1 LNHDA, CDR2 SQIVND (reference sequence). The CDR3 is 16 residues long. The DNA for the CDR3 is TGTGCCAGTAGTGCCCGGGACAGGACGAACACCGGGGAGCTGTTTTTT. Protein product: CASSARDRTNTGELFF.

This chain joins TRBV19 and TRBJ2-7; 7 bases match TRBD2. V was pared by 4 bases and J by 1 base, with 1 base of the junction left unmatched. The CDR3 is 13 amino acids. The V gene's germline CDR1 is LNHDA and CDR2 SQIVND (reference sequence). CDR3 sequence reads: CASSREGSYEQYF. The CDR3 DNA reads TGTGCCAGTAGTAGGGAGGGTTCCTACGAGCAGTACTTC.

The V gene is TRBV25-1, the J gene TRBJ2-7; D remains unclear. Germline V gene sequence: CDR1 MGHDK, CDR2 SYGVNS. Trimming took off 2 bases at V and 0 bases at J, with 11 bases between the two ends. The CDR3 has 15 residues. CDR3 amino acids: CASSEPSGYSYEQYF. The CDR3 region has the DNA TGTGCCAGCAGTGAACCTTCGGGTTACTCCTACGAGCAGTACTTC.

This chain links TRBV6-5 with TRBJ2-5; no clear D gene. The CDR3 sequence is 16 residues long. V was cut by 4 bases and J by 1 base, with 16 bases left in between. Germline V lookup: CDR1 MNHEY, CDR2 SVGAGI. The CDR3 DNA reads TGTGCCAGCAGTTCGAGTTATGGATTCCCCCAAGAGACCCAGTACTTC. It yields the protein CASSSSYGFPQETQYF.

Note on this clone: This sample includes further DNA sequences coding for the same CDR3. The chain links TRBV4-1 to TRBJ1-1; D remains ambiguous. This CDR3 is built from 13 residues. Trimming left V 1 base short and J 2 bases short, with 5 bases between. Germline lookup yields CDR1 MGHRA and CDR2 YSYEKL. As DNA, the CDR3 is TGCGCCAGCAGCCAAGCAGGAAACACTGAAGCTTTCTTT. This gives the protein CASSQAGNTEAFF.

The CDR3 DNA reads TGCGCCAGCAGTCAAAGGTTGGATGGCTACACCTTC. It specifies CASSQRLDGYTF. The V gene is TRBV23-1, the J gene TRBJ1-2; D uncertain. TRBV23-1 is designated an ORF whose function remains uncertain. V dropped 2 bases and J dropped 6 bases, with 7 bases sitting between them. This CDR3 contains 12 residues.

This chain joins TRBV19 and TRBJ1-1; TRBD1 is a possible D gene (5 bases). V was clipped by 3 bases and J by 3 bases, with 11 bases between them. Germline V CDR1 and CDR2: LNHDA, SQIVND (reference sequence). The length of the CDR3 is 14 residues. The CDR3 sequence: CASSIGGRDTEAFF. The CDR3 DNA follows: TGTGCCAGTAGTATTGGGGGAAGGGACACTGAAGCTTTCTTT.

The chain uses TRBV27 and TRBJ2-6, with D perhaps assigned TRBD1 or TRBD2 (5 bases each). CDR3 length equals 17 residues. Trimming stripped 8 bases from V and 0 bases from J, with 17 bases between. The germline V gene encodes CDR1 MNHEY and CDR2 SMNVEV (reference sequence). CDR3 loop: CASHIRGPSSGANVLTF. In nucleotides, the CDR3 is TGTGCCAGCCATATACGGGGCCCGAGCTCTGGGGCCAACGTCCTGACTTTC.

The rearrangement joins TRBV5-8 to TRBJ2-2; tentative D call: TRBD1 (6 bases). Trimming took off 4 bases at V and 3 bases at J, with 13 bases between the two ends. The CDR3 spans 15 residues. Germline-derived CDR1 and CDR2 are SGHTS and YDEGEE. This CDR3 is CASSPGQKYTGELFF. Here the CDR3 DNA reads TGTGCCAGCAGCCCAGGACAGAAATACACCGGGGAGCTGTTTTTT.

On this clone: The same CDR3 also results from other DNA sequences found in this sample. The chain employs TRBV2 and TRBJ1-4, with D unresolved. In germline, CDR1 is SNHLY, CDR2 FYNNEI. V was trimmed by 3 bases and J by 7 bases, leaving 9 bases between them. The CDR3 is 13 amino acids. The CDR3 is CASSDSLGEKLFF. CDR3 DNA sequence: TGTGCCAGCAGTGACAGTCTAGGTGAAAAACTGTTTTTT.

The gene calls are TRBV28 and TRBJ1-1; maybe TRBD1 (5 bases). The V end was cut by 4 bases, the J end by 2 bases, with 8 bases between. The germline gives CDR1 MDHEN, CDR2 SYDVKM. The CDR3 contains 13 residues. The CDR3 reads CASSWGENTEAFF. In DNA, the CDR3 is TGTGCCAGCAGTTGGGGGGAAAACACTGAAGCTTTCTTT.

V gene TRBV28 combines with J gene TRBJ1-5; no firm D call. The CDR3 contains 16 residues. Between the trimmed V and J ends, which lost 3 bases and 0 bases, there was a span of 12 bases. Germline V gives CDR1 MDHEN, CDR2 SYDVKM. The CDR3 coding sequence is TGTGCCAGCAGTTTGTCCAGGACCCTTAGCAATCAGCCCCAGCATTTT. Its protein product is CASSLSRTLSNQPQHF.

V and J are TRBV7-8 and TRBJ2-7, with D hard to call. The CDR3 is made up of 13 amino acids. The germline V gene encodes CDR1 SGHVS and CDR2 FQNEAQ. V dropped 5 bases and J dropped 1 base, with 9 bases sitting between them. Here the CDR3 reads CASSVDGSYEQYF. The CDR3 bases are TGTGCCAGCAGCGTGGACGGGTCCTACGAGCAGTACTTC. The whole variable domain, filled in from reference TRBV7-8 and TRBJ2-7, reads GAGVSQSPRYKVAKRGQDVALRCDPISGHVSLFWYQQALGQGPEFLTYFQNEAQLDKSGLPSDRFFAERPEGSVSTLKIQRTQQEDSAVYLCASSVDGSYEQYFGPGTRLTVT.

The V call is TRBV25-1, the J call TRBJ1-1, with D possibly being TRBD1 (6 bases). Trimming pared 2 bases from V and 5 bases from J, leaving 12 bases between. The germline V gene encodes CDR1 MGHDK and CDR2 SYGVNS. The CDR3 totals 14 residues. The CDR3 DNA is TGTGCCAGCAGTGAACCCGGACAGTCTACTGAAGCTTTCTTT. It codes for CASSEPGQSTEAFF.

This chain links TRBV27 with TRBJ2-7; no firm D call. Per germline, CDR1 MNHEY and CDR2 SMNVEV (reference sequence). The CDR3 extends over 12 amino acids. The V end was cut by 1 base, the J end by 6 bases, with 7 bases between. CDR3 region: CASSLWDGEQYF. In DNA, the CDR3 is TGTGCCAGCAGTTTATGGGATGGCGAGCAGTACTTC.

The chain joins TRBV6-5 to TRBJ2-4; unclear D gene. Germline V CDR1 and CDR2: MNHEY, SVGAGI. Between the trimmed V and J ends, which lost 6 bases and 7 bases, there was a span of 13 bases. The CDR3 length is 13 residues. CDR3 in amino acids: CASRRDFKNIQYF. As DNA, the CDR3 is TGTGCCAGCAGACGAGACTTTAAGAACATTCAGTACTTC.

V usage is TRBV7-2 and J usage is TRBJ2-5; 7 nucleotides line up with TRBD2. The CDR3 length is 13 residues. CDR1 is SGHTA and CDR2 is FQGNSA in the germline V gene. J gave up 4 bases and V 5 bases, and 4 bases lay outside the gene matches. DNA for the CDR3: TGTGCCAGCAGCCAGCGGGGATTAGAGACCCAGTACTTC. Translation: CASSQRGLETQYF.

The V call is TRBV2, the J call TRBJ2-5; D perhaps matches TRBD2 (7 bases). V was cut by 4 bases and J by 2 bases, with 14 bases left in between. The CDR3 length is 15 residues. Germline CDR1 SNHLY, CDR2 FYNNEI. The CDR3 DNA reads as TGTGCCAGCAGTGTGAGTCGGGGGGCGCAAGAGACCCAGTACTTC. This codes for CASSVSRGAQETQYF.